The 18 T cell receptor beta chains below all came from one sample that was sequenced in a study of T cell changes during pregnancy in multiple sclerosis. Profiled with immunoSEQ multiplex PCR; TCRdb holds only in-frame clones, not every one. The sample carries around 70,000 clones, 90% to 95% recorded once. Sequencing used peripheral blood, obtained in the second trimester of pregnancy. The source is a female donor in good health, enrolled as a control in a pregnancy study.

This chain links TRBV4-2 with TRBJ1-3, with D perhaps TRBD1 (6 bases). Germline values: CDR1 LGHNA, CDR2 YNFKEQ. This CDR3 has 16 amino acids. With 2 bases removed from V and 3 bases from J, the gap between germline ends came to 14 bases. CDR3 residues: CASSQMGAGDGNTIYF. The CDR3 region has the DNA TGTGCCAGCAGCCAAATGGGGGCAGGAGATGGAAACACCATATATTTT.

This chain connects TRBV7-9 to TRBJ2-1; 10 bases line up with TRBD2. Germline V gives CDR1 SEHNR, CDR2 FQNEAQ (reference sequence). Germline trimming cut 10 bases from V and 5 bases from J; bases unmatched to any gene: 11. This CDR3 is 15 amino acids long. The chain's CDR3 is CATNQGLAGDNEQFF. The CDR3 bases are TGTGCCACTAATCAGGGGCTAGCGGGGGACAATGAGCAGTTCTTC.

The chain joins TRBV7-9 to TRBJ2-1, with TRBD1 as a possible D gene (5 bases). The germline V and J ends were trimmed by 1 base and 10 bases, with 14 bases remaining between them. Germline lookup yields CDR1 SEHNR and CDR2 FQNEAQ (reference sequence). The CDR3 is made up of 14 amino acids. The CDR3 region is CASSLGDSRGEQFF. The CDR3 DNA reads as TGTGCCAGCAGCTTAGGTGACAGCCGTGGGGAGCAGTTCTTC. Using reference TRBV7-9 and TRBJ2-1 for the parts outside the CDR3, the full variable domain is DTGVSQNPRHKITKRGQNVTFRCDPISEHNRLYWYRQTLGQGPEFLTYFQNEAQLEKSRLLSDRFSAERPKGSFSTLEIQRTEQGDSAMYLCASSLGDSRGEQFFGPGTRLTVL.

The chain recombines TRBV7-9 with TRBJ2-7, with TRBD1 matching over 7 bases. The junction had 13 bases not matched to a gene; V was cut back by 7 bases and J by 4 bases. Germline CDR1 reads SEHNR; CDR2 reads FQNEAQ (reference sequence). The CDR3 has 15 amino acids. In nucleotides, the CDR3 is TGTGCCAGCATATATACGGAGACAGGGACGTACGAGCAGTACTTC. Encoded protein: CASIYTETGTYEQYF.

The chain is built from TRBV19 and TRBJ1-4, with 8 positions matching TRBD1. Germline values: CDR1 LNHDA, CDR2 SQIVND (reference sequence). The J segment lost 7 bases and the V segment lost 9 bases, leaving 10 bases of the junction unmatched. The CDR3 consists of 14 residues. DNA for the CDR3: TGTGCCAGCCGAAGACAGGGGAGTTCTGAAAAACTGTTTTTT. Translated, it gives CASRRQGSSEKLFF.

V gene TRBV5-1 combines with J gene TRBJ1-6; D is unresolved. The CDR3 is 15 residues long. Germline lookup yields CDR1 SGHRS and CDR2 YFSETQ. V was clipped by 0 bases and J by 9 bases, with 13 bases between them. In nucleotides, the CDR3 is TGCGCCAGCAGCTTGGGGGCCGCCGGTCGTTCACCCCTCCACTTT. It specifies CASSLGAAGRSPLHF.

The CDR3 bases are TGTGCCAGCAGCGTAAGGGACACTCATCAGCCCCAGCATTTT. It translates to CASSVRDTHQPQHF. The rearrangement joins TRBV9 to TRBJ1-5; possibly TRBD1 for D (6 bases). Germline V gives CDR1 SGDLS, CDR2 YYNGEE. Trimming took off 1 base at V and 5 bases at J, with 10 bases between the two ends. CDR3 length: 14 amino acids.

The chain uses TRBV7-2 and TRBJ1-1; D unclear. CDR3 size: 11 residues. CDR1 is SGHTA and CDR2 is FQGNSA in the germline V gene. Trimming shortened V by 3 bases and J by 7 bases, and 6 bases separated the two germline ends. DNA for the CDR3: TGTGCCAGCAGCTTTCATAGTGAAGCTTTCTTT. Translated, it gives CASSFHSEAFF.

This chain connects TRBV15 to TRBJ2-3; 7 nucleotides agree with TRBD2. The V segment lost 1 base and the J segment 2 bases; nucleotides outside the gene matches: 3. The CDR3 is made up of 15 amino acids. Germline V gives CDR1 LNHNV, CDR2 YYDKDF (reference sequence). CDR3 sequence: CATSRASGVTDTQYF. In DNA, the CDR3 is TGTGCCACCAGCAGAGCTAGCGGCGTCACAGATACGCAGTATTTT.

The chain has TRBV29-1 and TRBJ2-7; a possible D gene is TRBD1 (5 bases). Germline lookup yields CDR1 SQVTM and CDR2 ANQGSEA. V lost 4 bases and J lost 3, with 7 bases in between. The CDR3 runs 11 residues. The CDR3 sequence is CSVGQSYEQYF. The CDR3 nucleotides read TGCAGCGTTGGACAGAGCTACGAGCAGTACTTC.

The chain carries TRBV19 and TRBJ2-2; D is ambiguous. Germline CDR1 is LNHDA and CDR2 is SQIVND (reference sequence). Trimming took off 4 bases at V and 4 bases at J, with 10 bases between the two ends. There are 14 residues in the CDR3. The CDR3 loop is CASSTGRPTGELFF. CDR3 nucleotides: TGTGCCAGTAGTACCGGCAGGCCCACCGGGGAGCTGTTTTTT. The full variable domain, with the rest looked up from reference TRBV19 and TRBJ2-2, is DGGITQSPKYLFRKEGQNVTLSCEQNLNHDAMYWYRQDPGQGLRLIYYSQIVNDFQKGDIAEGYSVSREKKESFPLTVTSAQKNPTAFYLCASSTGRPTGELFFGEGSRLTVL.

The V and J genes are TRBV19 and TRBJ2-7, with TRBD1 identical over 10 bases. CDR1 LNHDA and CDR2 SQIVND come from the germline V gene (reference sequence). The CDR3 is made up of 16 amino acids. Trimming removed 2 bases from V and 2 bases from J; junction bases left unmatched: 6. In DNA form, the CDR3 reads TGTGCCAGTAGTATAATCCGGGACAGGGGCCCCTACGAGCAGTACTTC. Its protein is CASSIIRDRGPYEQYF. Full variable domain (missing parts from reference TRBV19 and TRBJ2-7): DGGITQSPKYLFRKEGQNVTLSCEQNLNHDAMYWYRQDPGQGLRLIYYSQIVNDFQKGDIAEGYSVSREKKESFPLTVTSAQKNPTAFYLCASSIIRDRGPYEQYFGPGTRLTVT.

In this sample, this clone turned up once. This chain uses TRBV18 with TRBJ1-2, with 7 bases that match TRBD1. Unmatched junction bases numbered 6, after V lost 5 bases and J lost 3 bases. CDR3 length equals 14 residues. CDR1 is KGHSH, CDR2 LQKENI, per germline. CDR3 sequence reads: CASSSDREYYGYTF. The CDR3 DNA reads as TGTGCCAGCTCATCAGACAGGGAGTACTATGGCTACACCTTC.

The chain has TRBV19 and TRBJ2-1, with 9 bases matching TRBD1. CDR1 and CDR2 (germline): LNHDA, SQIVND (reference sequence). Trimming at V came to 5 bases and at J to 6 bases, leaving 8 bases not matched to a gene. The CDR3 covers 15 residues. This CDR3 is CASSLAGTGRNEQFF. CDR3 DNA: TGTGCCAGTAGTTTAGCCGGGACAGGGCGCAATGAGCAGTTCTTC.

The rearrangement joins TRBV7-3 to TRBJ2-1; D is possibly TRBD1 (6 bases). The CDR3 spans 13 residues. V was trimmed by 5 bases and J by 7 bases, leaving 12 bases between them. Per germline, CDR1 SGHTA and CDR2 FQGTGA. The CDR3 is CASSQTGLNEQFF. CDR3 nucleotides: TGTGCCAGCAGCCAGACAGGTCTAAATGAGCAGTTCTTC.

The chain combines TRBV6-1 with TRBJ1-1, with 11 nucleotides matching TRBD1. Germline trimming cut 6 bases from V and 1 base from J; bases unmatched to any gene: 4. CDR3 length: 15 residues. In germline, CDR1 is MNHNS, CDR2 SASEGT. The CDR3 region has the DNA TGTGCCAGCAGCGGACAGGGGGCGCAGAACACTGAAGCTTTCTTT. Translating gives CASSGQGAQNTEAFF.

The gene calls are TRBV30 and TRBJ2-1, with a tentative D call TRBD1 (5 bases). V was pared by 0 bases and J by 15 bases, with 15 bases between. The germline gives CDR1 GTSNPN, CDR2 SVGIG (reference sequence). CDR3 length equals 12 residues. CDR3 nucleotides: TGTGCCTGGAGTGTAGGGAAGGGGCAGTTGTTCTTC. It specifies CAWSVGKGQLFF. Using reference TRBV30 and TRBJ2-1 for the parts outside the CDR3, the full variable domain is SQTIHQWPATLVQPVGSPLSLECTVEGTSNPNLYWYRQAAGRGLQLLFYSVGIGQISSEVPQNLSASRPQDRQFILSSKKLLLSDSGFYLCAWSVGKGQLFFGPGTRLTVL.

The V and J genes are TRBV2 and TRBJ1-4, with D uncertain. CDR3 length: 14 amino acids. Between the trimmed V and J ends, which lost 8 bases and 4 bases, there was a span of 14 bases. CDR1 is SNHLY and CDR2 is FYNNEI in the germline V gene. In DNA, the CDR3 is TGTGCCAGCGACCTACGGGGTCTTAATGAAAAACTGTTTTTT. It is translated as CASDLRGLNEKLFF.